This paragraph reports one T cell receptor (beta chain). What it recognizes is unknown. TCRdb independently ran MiXCR on the RT-PCR reads; one entry per CDR3 protein. The sample holds around 710,000 distinct CDR3 sequences; around 13% are singletons and the top ten take 5.5% to 8%. This sample stems from a study of response to subunit inactivated influenza vaccine. Study-level findings and limits: The authors put forward the suggestion that each seasonal influenza vaccination may bring in only a limited number of new T cells.

The CDR3 is 13 amino acids. Germline CDR1 reads SGHTA; CDR2 reads FQGNSA. The V and J ends lost 1 base and 8 bases respectively, with 11 bases between them. This clonotype originated in a man between 50 and 59 years old who received an inactivated influenza vaccine. The chain couples TRBV7-2 to TRBJ1-1; D is unresolved. The starting material was PBMCs from blood, obtained around 15 days before vaccination. The CDR3 reads CASSLGPHDEAFF. The CDR3 region has the DNA TGTGCCAGCAGCTTAGGACCCCATGACGAAGCTTTCTTT. Based on the CDR3 plus reference TRBV7-2 and TRBJ1-1, the full variable domain is GAGVSQSPSNKVTEKGKDVELRCDPISGHTALYWYRQSLGQGLEFLIYFQGNSAPDKSGLPSDRFSAERTGGSVSTLTIQRTQQEDSAVYLCASSLGPHDEAFFGQGTRLTVV.